This T cell receptor beta chain was observed in a study of T cell repertoires in cytomegalovirus infection. On this clonotype: Its specificity is not known.

Losses at the gene ends were 2 bases for V and 1 base for J; bases not matched to a gene: 8. The CDR3 runs to 17 residues. Germline V gene sequence: CDR1 MNHEY, CDR2 SVGAGI. TCRdb itself ran the reads through MiXCR, one entry per CDR3 protein. Here the sample spans 110,000 or so distinct CDR3 sequences, 30% being singletons. The specimen was CD8+ T cells from cultured PBMCs, collected from culture after CMV antigen stimulation. This TCR came from a human donor in good health (CMV status not recorded). Some clones in this sample may be carry-over from other donors' samples. The V call is TRBV6-5, the J call TRBJ2-7, with 10 positions matching TRBD1. The CDR3 DNA reads TGTGCCAGCAGTTACGGCCTCCCGGGACAGGGGTCCTACGAGCAGTACTTC. This gives the protein CASSYGLPGQGSYEQYF.